This TCR beta chain was found in a study of Ad26.COV2.S vaccination and SARS-CoV-2 variants. Study-wide findings and caveats: Vaccinees reportedly had broad spike-specific CD8+ and CD4+ T cell responses.

As concerns this clone: Its antigen is not known.

This CDR3 has 14 amino acids. Germline CDR1 is SNHLY and CDR2 is FYNNEI. J was trimmed by 5 bases and V by 6 bases; bases with no gene match: 8. Data came from immunoSEQ multiplex PCR; TCRdb stores just in-frame clones and leaves some out. The profile covers more than 85,000 clones, with around 82% appearing a single time and roughly a sixth taken by the ten largest. The sample in question was peripheral blood, obtained after recovery from COVID-19. This TCR came from a human donor who had recovered from COVID-19. The chain combines TRBV2 with TRBJ1-2; TRBD1 aligns across 8 bases. The CDR3 loop reads CASSHPGQDYGYTF. CDR3 nucleotides: TGTGCCAGCAGCCACCCGGGACAGGATTATGGCTACACCTTC. The full variable domain, its missing parts supplied by reference TRBV2 and TRBJ1-2, is EPEVTQTPSHQVTQMGQEVILRCVPISNHLYFYWYRQILGQKVEFLVSFYNNEISEKSEIFDDQFSVERPDGSNFTLKIRSTKLEDSAMYFCASSHPGQDYGYTFGSGTRLTVV.